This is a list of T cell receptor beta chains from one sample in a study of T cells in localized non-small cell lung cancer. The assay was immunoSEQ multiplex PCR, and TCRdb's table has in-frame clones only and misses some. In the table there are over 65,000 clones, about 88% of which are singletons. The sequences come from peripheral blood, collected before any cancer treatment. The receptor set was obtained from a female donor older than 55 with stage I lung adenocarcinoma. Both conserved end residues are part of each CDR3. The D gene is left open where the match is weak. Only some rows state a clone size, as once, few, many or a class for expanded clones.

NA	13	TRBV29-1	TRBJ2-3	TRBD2	TGCAGCGTGGGGTCTAGCGGGGTCGGTACGCAGTATTTT	CSVGSSGVGTQYF
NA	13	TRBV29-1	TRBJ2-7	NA	TGCAGCGTTAAAACAGGGCAAACTTACGAGCAGTACTTC	CSVKTGQTYEQYF
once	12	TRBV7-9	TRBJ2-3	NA	TGTGCCAGCAGCTTAATGGAGGATACGCAGTATTTT	CASSLMEDTQYF
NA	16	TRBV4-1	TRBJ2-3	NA	TGCGCCAGCAGCCAAGGGACAGCGGATAGCACAGATACGCAGTATTTT	CASSQGTADSTDTQYF
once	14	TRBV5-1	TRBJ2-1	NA	TGCGCCAGCAGCCAAGCCAGCGACGACAATGAGCAGTTCTTC	CASSQASDDNEQFF
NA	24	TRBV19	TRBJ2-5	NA	TGTGCCAGTAGTATTAACCGGGGAGGGGGCGGCGGTGCCGGGACCCGCACTGTCCAAGAGACCCAGTACTTC	CASSINRGGGGGAGTRTVQETQYF
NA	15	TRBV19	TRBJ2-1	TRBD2	TGTGCCAGTAGTAGGGCGGGGGGGCGTGAAAATGAGCAGTTCTTC	CASSRAGGRENEQFF
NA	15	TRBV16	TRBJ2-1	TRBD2	TGTGCCAGCAGCCAATCTAGCGGGGTATACAATGAGCAGTTCTTC	CASSQSSGVYNEQFF
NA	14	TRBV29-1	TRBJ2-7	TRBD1	TGCAGCGCCGTTGTGATGTCAGGGGGCAACGAGCAGTACTTC	CSAVVMSGGNEQYF
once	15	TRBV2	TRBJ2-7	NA	TGTGCCAGCAGTGAAAGACGGGTCGGCGGCTACGAGCAGTACTTC	CASSERRVGGYEQYF
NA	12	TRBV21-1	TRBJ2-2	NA	TGTGCCAGCCTACTGAGCACCGGGGAGCTGTTTTTT	CASLLSTGELFF
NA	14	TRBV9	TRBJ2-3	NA	TGTGCCAGCAGCGTAGCGCCAAACACAGATACGCAGTATTTT	CASSVAPNTDTQYF
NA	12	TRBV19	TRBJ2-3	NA	TGTGCCAGTAGCAAGGGTTCGGATACGCAGTATTTT	CASSKGSDTQYF
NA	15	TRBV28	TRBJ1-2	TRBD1	TGTGCCAGCAGATCCATGGACAGGGATAACTATGGCTACACCTTC	CASRSMDRDNYGYTF
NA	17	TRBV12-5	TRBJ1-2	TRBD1	TGTGCTAGTGGTTTGGTGTCTCGGGACAGCGAAATTTATGGCTACACCTTC	CASGLVSRDSEIYGYTF
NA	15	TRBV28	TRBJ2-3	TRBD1	TGTGCCAGCAGTTCTGACAGGGGGTGGACAGATACGCAGTATTTT	CASSSDRGWTDTQYF
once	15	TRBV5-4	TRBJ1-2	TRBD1	TGTGCCAGCAGCATGCGACAGGGGGACTACCATGGCTACACCTTC	CASSMRQGDYHGYTF
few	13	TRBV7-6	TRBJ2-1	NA	TGTGCCAGCAGCAGAGATCTGGGCGATGAGCAGTTCTTC	CASSRDLGDEQFF
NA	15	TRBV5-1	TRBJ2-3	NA	TGCGCCAGCAGCTTAGCCTCTCTCGTCACAGATACGCAGTATTTT	CASSLASLVTDTQYF
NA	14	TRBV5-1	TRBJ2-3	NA	TGCGCCAGCACCTCGGTGGGACCCACAGATACGCAGTATTTT	CASTSVGPTDTQYF
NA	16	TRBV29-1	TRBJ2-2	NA	TGCAGCGTTGAAGATTATTCCGATACTAACACCGGGGAGCTGTTTTTT	CSVEDYSDTNTGELFF
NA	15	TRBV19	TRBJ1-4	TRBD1	TGTGCCAGTAGCCCTGACAGGGGGTACGCTGAAAAACTGTTTTTT	CASSPDRGYAEKLFF
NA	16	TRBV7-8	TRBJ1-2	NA	TGTGCCAGCAGCTCCCTCAGTGAGGCAACGACGGGTGGCTACACCTTC	CASSSLSEATTGGYTF
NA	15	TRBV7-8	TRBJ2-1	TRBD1	TGTGCCAGCAGCTTAGGACAGGGGGAATACAATGAGCAGTTCTTC	CASSLGQGEYNEQFF
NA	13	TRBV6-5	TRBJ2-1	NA	TGTGCCAGCGGGACGAGCTCCTACAATGAGCAGTTCTTC	CASGTSSYNEQFF
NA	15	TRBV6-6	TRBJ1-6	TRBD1	TGTGCCAGCAGACGACAGGGGATCGATAATTCACCCCTCCACTTT	CASRRQGIDNSPLHF
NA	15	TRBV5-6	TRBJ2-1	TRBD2	TGTGCCAGCAGCTTGGTACTAGCGGGGGATGCTGAGCAGTTCTTC	CASSLVLAGDAEQFF
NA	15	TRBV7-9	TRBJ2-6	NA	TGTGCCAGCAGCCAGGGGTTCGCTGGGGCCAACGTCCTGACTTTC	CASSQGFAGANVLTF
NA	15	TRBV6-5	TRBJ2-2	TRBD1	TGTGCCAGCAGGCCGGGACAGCTTAGCACCGGGGAGCTGTTTTTT	CASRPGQLSTGELFF
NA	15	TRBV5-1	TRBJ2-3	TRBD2	TGCGCCAGCAGCTGGACTAGCGGGACCACAGATACGCAGTATTTT	CASSWTSGTTDTQYF
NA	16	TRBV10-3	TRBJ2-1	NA	TGTGCCACCCAAGAGACTCCCGATCCGTCTACAAATGAGCAGTTCTTC	CATQETPDPSTNEQFF
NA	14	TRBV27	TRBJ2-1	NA	TGTGCCAGCAGTTTATATTGGGGCCACAATGAGCAGTTCTTC	CASSLYWGHNEQFF
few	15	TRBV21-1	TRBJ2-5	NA	TGTGCCAGCAGCAAAGGTCTCGGTCCCCAAGAGACCCAGTACTTC	CASSKGLGPQETQYF
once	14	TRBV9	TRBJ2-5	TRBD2	TGTGCCAGCAGCGCAGAGACTAGCGGGGCGACCCAGTACTTC	CASSAETSGATQYF
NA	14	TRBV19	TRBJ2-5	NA	TGTGCCAGTAGTATGATAGGGGTTGGGGAGACCCAGTACTTC	CASSMIGVGETQYF
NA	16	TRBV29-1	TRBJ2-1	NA	TGCAGCGTTGAAGACCCGGGCAGGGGTATTTACAATGAGCAGTTCTTC	CSVEDPGRGIYNEQFF
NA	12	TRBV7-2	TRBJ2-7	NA	TGTGCCAGCAGCATACAGGGCTACGAGCAGTACTTC	CASSIQGYEQYF
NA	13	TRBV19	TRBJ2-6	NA	TGTGCCAGCGGGACGGCTGGGGCCAACGTCCTGACTTTC	CASGTAGANVLTF
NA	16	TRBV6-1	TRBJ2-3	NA	TGTGCCAGCAGTGAATTTGGGGGTAGGGGCACAGATACGCAGTATTTT	CASSEFGGRGTDTQYF
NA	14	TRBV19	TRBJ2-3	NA	TGTGCCAGTAGTTTACAGGGTAGCACAGATACGCAGTATTTT	CASSLQGSTDTQYF
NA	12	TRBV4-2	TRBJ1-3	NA	TGTGCCAGCAGCCCCGCGTCGAGCACCATATATTTT	CASSPASSTIYF
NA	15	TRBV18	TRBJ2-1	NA	TGTGCCAGCTCACCCCCGGGGCAGGCCTACAATGAGCAGTTCTTC	CASSPPGQAYNEQFF
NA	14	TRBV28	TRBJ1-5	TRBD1	TGTGCCAGCAGTTTAGTGACAGGGTATCAGCCCCAGCATTTT	CASSLVTGYQPQHF
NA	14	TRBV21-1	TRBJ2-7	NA	TGTGCCAGCGCCGAAGGGACAGACGAGGACGAGCAGTACTTC	CASAEGTDEDEQYF
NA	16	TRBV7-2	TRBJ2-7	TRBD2	TGTGCCAGCAGCGTTAGCTCCAGCGGGGGGTGGCACGAGCAGTACTTC	CASSVSSSGGWHEQYF
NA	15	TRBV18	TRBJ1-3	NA	TGTGCCAGCTCACCAGGGTGGGCACGAGAAAACACCATATATTTT	CASSPGWARENTIYF
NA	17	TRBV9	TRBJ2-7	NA	TGTGCCAGCAGCCCAGGCCAAATAACCCCAATCCGCTACGAGCAGTACTTC	CASSPGQITPIRYEQYF
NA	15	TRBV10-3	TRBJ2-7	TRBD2	TGTGCCATCAGTGAGTCCACTAGCGGGCCGGGGGAGCAGTACTTC	CAISESTSGPGEQYF
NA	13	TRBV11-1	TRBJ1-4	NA	TGTGCCAGCAGCTCAATCCAGGGACGCAAACTGTTTTTT	CASSSIQGRKLFF
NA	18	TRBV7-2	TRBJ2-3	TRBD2	TGTGCCAGCAGCTTAAGGGGACTAGCGGGGCAGAGCACAGATACGCAGTATTTT	CASSLRGLAGQSTDTQYF